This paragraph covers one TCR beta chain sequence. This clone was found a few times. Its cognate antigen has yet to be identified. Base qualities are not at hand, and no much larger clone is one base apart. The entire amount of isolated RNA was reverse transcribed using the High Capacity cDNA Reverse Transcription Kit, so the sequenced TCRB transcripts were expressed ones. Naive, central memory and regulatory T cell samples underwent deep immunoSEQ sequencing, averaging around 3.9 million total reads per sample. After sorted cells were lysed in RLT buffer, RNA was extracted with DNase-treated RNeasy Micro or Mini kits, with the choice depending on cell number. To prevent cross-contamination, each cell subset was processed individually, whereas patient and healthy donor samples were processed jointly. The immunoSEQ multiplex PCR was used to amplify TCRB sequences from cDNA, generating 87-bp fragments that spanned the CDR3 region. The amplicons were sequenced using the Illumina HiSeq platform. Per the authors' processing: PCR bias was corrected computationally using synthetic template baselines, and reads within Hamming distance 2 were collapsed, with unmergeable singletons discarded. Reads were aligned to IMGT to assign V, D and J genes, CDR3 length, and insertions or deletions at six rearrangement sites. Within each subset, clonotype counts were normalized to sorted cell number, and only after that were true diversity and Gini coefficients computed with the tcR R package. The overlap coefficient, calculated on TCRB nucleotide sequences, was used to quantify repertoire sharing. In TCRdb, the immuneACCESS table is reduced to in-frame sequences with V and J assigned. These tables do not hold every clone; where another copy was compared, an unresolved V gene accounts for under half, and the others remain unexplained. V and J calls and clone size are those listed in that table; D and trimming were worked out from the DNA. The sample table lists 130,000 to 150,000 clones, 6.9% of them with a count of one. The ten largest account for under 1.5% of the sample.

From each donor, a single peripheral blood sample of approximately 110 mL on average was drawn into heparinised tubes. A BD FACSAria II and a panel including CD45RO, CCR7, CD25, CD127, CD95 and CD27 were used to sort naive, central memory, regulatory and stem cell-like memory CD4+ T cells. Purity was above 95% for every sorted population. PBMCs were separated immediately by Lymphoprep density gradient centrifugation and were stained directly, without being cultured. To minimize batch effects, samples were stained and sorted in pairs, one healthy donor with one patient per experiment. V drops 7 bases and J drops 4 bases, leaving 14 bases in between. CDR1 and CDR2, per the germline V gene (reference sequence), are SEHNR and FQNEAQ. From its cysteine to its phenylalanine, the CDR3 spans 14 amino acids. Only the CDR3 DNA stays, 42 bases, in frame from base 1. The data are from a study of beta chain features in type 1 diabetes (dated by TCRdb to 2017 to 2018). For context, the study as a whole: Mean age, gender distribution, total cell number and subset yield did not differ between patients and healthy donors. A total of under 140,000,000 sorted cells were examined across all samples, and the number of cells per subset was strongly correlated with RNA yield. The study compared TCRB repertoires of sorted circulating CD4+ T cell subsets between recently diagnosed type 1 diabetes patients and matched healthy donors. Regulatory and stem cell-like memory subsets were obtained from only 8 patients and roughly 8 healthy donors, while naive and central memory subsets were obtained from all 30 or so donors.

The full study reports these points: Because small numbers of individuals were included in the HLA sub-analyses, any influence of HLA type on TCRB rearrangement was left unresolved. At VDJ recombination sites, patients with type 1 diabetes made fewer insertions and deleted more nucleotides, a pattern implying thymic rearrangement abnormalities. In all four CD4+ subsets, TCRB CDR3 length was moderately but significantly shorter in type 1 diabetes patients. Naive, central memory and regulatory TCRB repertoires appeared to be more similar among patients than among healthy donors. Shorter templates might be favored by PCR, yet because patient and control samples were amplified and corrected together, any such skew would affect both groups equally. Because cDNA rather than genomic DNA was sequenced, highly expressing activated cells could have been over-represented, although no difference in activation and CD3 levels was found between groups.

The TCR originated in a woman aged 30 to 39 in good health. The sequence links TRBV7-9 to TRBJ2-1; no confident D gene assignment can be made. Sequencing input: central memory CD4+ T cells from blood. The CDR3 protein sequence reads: CASTPQSVYNEQFF. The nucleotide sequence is TGTGCCAGCACCCCTCAAAGCGTATACAATGAGCAGTTCTTC. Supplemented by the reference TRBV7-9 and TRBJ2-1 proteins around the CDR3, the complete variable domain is DTGVSQNPRHKITKRGQNVTFRCDPISEHNRLYWYRQTLGQGPEFLTYFQNEAQLEKSRLLSDRFSAERPKGSFSTLEIQRTEQGDSAMYLCASTPQSVYNEQFFGPGTRLTVL.